Reported below is one TCR beta chain. The target antigen is unknown. The sample belongs to a study of follicular helper T cells after annual influenza vaccination. About the study: For some subjects, blood spans the 2013-2014, 2014-2015 and 2015-2016 annual vaccinations. The study, taken as a whole, reports: Day 7 ICOS+CD38+ clones were most often found later in ICOS-CD38- cTfh cells.

TCRdb's table, derived via immunoSEQ multiplex PCR, lists solely in-frame clones and lacks some. The sample has under 12,000 clones, roughly 80% seen once; the top ten hold approximately 0.9%. This CDR3 spans 14 amino acids. Germline CDR1 LNHDA, CDR2 SQIVND (reference sequence). V lost 7 bases and J 4 bases, leaving 14 bases between the germline ends. The chain joins TRBV19 to TRBJ1-5; D is possibly TRBD1 (6 bases). Sequencing used CXCR5- memory CD4+ T cells sorted from blood, obtained 6 weeks after influenza vaccination. The TCR comes from an adult who received the influenza vaccine. The CDR3 DNA follows: TGTGCCAGTACCTTGACAGGAGCAAATCAGCCCCAGCATTTT. This translates into CASTLTGANQPQHF.